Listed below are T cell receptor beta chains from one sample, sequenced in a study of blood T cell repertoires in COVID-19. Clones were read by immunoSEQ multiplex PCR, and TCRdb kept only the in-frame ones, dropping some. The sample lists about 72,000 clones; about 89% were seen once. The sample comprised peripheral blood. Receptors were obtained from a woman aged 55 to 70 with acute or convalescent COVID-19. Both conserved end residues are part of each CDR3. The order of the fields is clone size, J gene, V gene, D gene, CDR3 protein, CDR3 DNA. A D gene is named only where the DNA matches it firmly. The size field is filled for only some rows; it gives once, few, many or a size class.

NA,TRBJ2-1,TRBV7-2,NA,CASSPTLGEQFF,TGTGCCAGCAGCCCGACTTTAGGTGAGCAGTTCTTC
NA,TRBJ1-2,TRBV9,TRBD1,CASSVGNGQAGYTF,TGTGCCAGCAGCGTAGGAAACGGACAGGCCGGCTACACCTTC
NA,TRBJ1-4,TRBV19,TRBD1,CASTGGQGAGGNEKLFF,TGTGCCAGTACCGGGGGCCAGGGGGCCGGTGGGAATGAAAAACTGTTTTTT
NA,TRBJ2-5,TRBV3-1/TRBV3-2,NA,CASSPQGSQETQYF,TGTGCCAGCAGCCCCCAGGGCTCCCAAGAGACCCAGTACTTC
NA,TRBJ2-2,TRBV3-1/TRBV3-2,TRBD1,CASSQGQGSTGELFF,TGTGCCAGCAGCCAGGGACAGGGGTCCACCGGGGAGCTGTTTTTT
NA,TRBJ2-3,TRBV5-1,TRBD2,CASSPLTVGGVNTQYF,TGCGCCAGCAGCCCCCTCACTGTCGGGGGGGTCAATACGCAGTATTTT
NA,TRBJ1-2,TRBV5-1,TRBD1,CASSPLRDSPGYTF,TGCGCCAGCAGCCCCCTGCGGGACAGCCCTGGCTACACCTTC
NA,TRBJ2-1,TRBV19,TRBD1,CASSVGTGGIYEQFF,TGTGCCAGTAGTGTTGGGACAGGGGGCATATATGAGCAGTTCTTC
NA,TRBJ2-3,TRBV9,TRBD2,CASSVWPGLVPDTQYF,TGTGCCAGCAGCGTTTGGCCGGGACTAGTTCCAGATACGCAGTATTTT
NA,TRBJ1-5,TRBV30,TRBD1,CAWSTDRHNQPQHF,TGTGCCTGGAGTACGGACAGGCACAATCAGCCCCAGCATTTT
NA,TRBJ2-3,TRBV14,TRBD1,CASSQETGGTTDTQYF,TGTGCCAGCAGCCAAGAAACAGGGGGGACCACAGATACGCAGTATTTT
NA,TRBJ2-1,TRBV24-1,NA,CATQRTGVSYNEQFF,TGTGCCACCCAGAGAACGGGGGTCTCCTACAATGAGCAGTTCTTC
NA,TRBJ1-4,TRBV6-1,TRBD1,CASSEGFRQGSEKLFF,TGTGCCAGCAGTGAAGGGTTCCGACAGGGGAGTGAAAAACTGTTTTTT
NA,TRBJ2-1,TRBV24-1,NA,CATTTGTQQFF,TGTGCCACCACTACCGGGACACAGCAGTTCTTC
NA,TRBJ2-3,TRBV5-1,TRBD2,CASSLATASGLGNTQYF,TGCGCCAGCAGCTTGGCCACTGCTAGCGGGCTAGGTAATACGCAGTATTTT
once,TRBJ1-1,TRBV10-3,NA,CAISEGTGSTEAFF,TGTGCCATCAGTGAGGGCACAGGGAGTACTGAAGCTTTCTTT
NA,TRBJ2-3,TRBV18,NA,CASSKGADTQYF,TGTGCCAGCTCAAAAGGAGCAGATACGCAGTATTTT
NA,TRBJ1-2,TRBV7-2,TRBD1,CASSFPRGSGYGYTF,TGTGCCAGCAGCTTCCCCAGGGGGTCCGGCTATGGCTACACCTTC
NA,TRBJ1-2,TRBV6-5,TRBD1,CASSYRQGRYGYTF,TGTGCCAGCAGTTATCGACAGGGGCGCTACGGCTACACCTTC
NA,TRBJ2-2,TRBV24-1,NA,CATSDWTATGELFF,TGTGCCACCAGTGATTGGACTGCCACCGGGGAGCTGTTTTTT
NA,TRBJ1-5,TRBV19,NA,CASSIRELTQPQHF,TGTGCCAGTAGTATCCGTGAGTTAACTCAGCCCCAGCATTTT
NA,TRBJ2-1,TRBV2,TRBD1,CASRDRTGGIGEQFF,TGTGCCAGCAGAGATCGGACAGGGGGCATTGGTGAGCAGTTCTTC
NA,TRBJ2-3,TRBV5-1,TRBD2,CASSLVGSGGTDTQYF,TGCGCCAGCAGCTTGGTGGGTAGCGGGGGCACAGATACGCAGTATTTT
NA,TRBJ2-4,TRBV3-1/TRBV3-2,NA,CASSPRTPNLLAKNIQYF,TGTGCCAGCAGCCCCCGGACACCAAATCTCTTAGCCAAAAACATTCAGTACTTC
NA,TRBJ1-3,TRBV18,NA,CASSPTQGSEPGNTIYF,TGTGCCAGCTCGCCAACACAGGGTTCCGAGCCTGGAAACACCATATATTTT
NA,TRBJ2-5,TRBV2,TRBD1,CASRPDRGGQETQYF,TGTGCCAGCAGGCCGGACAGGGGGGGCCAAGAGACCCAGTACTTC
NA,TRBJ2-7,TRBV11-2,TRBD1,CASSLTGETYEQYF,TGTGCCAGCAGCTTAACAGGGGAAACCTACGAGCAGTACTTC
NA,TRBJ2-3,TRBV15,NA,CATSGSGGKDTQYF,TGTGCCACCAGTGGATCGGGCGGGAAAGATACGCAGTATTTT
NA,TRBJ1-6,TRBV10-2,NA,CASMMAGGSRSPLHF,TGCGCCAGCATGATGGCGGGGGGTTCACGATCACCCCTCCACTTT
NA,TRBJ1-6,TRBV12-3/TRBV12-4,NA,CASSIQYSPLHF,TGTGCCAGCAGTATACAGTATTCACCCCTCCACTTT
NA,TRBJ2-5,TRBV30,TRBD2,CAWTRTSGKETQYF,TGTGCCTGGACCAGGACTAGCGGTAAAGAGACCCAGTACTTC
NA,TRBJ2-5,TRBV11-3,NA,CASSWGGAEETQYF,TGTGCCAGCAGCTGGGGGGGGGCGGAAGAGACCCAGTACTTC
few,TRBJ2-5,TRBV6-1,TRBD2,CASSEARGSIQETQYF,TGTGCCAGCAGTGAAGCGCGGGGGAGCATCCAAGAGACCCAGTACTTC
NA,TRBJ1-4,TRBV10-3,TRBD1,CATHRGTNEKLFF,TGTGCCACCCACAGGGGGACTAATGAAAAACTGTTTTTT
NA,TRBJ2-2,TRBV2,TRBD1,CASSRDRGDTGELFF,TGTGCCAGCAGTAGAGACAGGGGGGACACCGGGGAGCTGTTTTTT
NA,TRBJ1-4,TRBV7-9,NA,CASSLEGSLPREKLFF,TGTGCCAGCAGCTTAGAGGGGTCACTCCCTCGTGAAAAACTGTTTTTT
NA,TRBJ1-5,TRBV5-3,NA,CARSLAGNHQPQHF,TGTGCCAGAAGCTTGGCAGGGAACCATCAGCCCCAGCATTTT
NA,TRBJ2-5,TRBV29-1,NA,CSVGRGTQETQYF,TGCAGCGTTGGCAGGGGTACGCAAGAGACCCAGTACTTC
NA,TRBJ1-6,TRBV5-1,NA,CASSLATGSYNSPLHF,TGCGCCAGCAGCTTGGCCACCGGCTCCTATAATTCACCCCTCCACTTT
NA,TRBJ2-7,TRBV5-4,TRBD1,CASSSEETGVDEQYF,TGTGCCAGCAGCAGCGAGGAGACAGGGGTCGACGAGCAGTACTTC
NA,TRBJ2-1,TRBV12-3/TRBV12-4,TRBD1,CASARDSGNEQFF,TGTGCCAGTGCCAGGGACAGTGGGAATGAGCAGTTCTTC
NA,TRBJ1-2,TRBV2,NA,CASTGSTGLGYGYTF,TGTGCCAGCACAGGTTCAACAGGGCTGGGCTATGGCTACACCTTC
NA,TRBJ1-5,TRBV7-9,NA,CASSSSGAYNQPQHF,TGTGCCAGCAGCTCCTCAGGGGCGTACAATCAGCCCCAGCATTTT
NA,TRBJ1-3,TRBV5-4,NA,CALGGASSGNTIYF,TGTGCCCTGGGGGGGGCGAGCTCTGGAAACACCATATATTTT
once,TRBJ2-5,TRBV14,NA,CASSGLASTETQYF,TGTGCCAGCAGCGGGTTAGCCTCCACTGAGACCCAGTACTTC
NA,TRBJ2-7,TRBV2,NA,CASKRSVSYEQYF,TGTGCCAGCAAGAGGTCGGTCTCCTACGAGCAGTACTTC
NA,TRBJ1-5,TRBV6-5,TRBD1,CASRTDRASNQPQHF,TGTGCCAGCCGTACAGACAGGGCGAGCAATCAGCCCCAGCATTTT
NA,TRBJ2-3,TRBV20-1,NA,CSASRAGGTDTQYF,TGCAGTGCTAGTCGGGCAGGAGGTACAGATACGCAGTATTTT
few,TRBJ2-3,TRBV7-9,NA,CASSGGLDTQYF,TGTGCCAGCAGTGGGGGCCTAGATACGCAGTATTTT
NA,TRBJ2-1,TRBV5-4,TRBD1,CASSPGTGEKGEQFF,TGTGCCAGCAGCCCTGGGACAGGGGAGAAGGGTGAGCAGTTCTTC
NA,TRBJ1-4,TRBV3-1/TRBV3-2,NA,CASSHSARPVF,TGTGCCAGCAGCCATTCGGCCAGGCCTGTTTTT